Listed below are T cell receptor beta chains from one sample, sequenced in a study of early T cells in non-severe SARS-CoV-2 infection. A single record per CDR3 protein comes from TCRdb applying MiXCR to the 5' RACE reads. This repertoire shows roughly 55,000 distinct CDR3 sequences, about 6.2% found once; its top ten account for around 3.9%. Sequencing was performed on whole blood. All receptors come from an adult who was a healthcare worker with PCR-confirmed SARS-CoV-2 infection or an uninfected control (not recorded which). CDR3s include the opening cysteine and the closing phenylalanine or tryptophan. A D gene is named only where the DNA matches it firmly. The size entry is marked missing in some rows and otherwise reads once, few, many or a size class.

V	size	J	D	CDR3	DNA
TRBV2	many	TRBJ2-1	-	CASSEGGLSSYNEQFF	TGTGCCAGCAGTGAAGGCGGGTTAAGCTCCTACAATGAGCAGTTCTTC
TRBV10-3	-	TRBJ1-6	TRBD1	CAIRLGTGDNSPLHF	TGTGCCATCAGATTAGGGACAGGAGATAATTCACCCCTCCACTTT
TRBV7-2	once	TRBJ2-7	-	CASTQAAGVSSYEQYF	TGTGCCAGCACCCAAGCAGCCGGGGTCAGCTCCTACGAGCAGTACTTC
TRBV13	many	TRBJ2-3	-	CASSKGESTDTQYF	TGTGCCAGCAGCAAAGGGGAAAGCACAGATACGCAGTATTTT
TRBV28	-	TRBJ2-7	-	CASSLLGAGVGDEQYF	TGTGCCAGCAGTTTATTAGGGGCAGGGGTTGGAGACGAGCAGTACTTC
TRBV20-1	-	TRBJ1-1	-	CSAPQMREWANTEAFF	TGCAGTGCTCCCCAGATGAGGGAATGGGCGAACACTGAAGCTTTCTTT
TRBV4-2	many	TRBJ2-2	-	CASSQGVLAPGELFF	TGTGCCAGCAGCCAAGGGGTACTTGCGCCGGGGGAGCTGTTTTTT
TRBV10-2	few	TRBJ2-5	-	CASSVAGNQETQYF	TGCGCCAGCAGTGTAGCCGGAAACCAAGAGACCCAGTACTTC
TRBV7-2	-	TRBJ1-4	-	CASSFMGASEKLFF	TGTGCCAGCAGCTTCATGGGGGCTAGTGAAAAACTGTTTTTT
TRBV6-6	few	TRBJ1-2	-	CASNPPKEGGYTF	TGTGCCAGCAACCCTCCCAAGGAGGGTGGCTACACCTTC
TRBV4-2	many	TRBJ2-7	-	CASSQDYSSPVEQYF	TGTGCCAGCAGCCAAGATTATTCCTCTCCAGTCGAGCAGTACTTC
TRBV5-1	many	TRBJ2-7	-	CASSVGLQYEQYF	TGCGCCAGCAGCGTCGGGCTACAATACGAGCAGTACTTC
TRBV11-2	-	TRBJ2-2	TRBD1	CASSRGGPGELFF	TGTGCCAGCAGCCGAGGGGGCCCCGGGGAGCTGTTTTTT
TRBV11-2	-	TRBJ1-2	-	CASSLIINGYTF	TGTGCCAGCAGCTTAATTATCAATGGCTACACCTTC
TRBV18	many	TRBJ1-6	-	CASSPDINSPLHF	TGTGCCAGCTCACCCGACATTAATTCACCCCTCCACTTT
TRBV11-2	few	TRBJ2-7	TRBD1	CASSVTGTGASEQYF	TGTGCCAGCAGCGTTACCGGGACAGGGGCGAGCGAGCAGTACTTC
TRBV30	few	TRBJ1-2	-	CAWSVEFTLSGDLNYGYTF	TGTGCCTGGAGTGTGGAATTCACGTTGTCGGGGGACTTAAACTATGGCTACACCTTC
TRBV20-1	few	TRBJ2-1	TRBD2	CSASSAGGSNEQFF	TGCAGTGCTAGTTCCGCGGGGGGGAGTAATGAGCAGTTCTTC
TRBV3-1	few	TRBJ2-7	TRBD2	CASSPLAGSSYEQYF	TGTGCCAGCAGCCCATTAGCGGGGAGCTCCTACGAGCAGTACTTC
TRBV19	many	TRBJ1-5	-	CASGLRASNQPQHF	TGTGCCAGTGGCCTTCGAGCAAGCAATCAGCCCCAGCATTTT
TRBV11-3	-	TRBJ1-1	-	CASSLSLRRAGNRYTEAFF	TGTGCCAGCAGCTTAAGTCTAAGGCGGGCAGGGAATCGTTACACTGAAGCTTTCTTT
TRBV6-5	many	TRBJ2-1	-	CASSYSALASDGHNEQFF	TGTGCCAGCAGTTACTCGGCATTGGCTAGCGACGGACACAATGAGCAGTTCTTC
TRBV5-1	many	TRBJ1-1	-	CASSLAQTPSARAFF	TGCGCCAGCAGCTTGGCCCAGACGCCGTCGGCACGTGCTTTCTTT
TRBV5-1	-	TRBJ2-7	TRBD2	CASSGTSGGPFEQYF	TGCGCCAGCAGCGGGACTAGCGGGGGACCCTTTGAGCAGTACTTC
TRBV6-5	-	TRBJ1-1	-	CASSYALTSQDTEAFF	TGTGCCAGCAGTTACGCCCTGACCTCTCAGGACACTGAAGCTTTCTTT
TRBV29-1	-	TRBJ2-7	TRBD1	CSPPRTGDSYEQYF	TGCAGCCCCCCAAGGACAGGGGACTCCTACGAGCAGTACTTC
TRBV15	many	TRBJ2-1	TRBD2	CATSRATSGGHEQFF	TGTGCCACCAGCAGAGCGACTAGCGGGGGACATGAGCAGTTCTTC
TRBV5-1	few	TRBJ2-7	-	CASSLSPGTELHF	TGCGCCAGCAGCTTGTCGCCAGGGACGGAGCTACACTTC
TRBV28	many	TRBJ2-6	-	CASSLEGISSGANVLTF	TGTGCCAGCAGTTTAGAGGGGATAAGCTCTGGGGCCAACGTCCTGACTTTC
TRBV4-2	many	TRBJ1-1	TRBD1	CASSQGMDREGTEAFF	TGTGCCAGCAGCCAAGGGATGGACAGGGAGGGCACTGAAGCTTTCTTT
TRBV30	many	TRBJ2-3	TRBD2	CAWSRSGGTDTQYF	TGTGCCTGGAGTAGGAGCGGGGGGACAGATACGCAGTATTTT
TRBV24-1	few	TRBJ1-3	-	CATTPLLGASGNTIYF	TGTGCCACCACCCCCCTCCTTGGGGCATCTGGAAACACCATATATTTT
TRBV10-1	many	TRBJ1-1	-	CASSQNNSQGMNTEAFF	TGCGCCAGCAGCCAAAATAACAGTCAGGGGATGAACACTGAAGCTTTCTTT
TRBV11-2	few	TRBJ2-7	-	CASSLGSSEQYF	TGTGCCAGCAGCTTAGGATCATCCGAGCAGTACTTC
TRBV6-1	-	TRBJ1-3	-	CASSEYGVGSSGNTIYF	TGTGCCAGCAGTGAATATGGTGTCGGCAGCTCTGGAAACACCATATATTTT
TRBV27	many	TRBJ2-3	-	CASSFNWALQGRGDTQYF	TGTGCCAGCAGTTTTAATTGGGCTCTTCAGGGGCGAGGAGATACGCAGTATTTT
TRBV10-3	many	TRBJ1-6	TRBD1	CAITGQGATFFGSPLHF	TGTGCCATCACTGGACAGGGGGCAACCTTTTTTGGTTCACCCCTCCACTTT
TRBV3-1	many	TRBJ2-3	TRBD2	CASSLGLAGTDTQYF	TGTGCCAGCAGCCTCGGACTAGCGGGGACAGATACGCAGTATTTT
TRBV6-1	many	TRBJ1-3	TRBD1	CASSRDRGTGRSGNTIYF	TGTGCCAGCAGTCGGGACAGGGGAACCGGCCGTTCTGGAAACACCATATATTTT
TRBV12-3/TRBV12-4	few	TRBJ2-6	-	CASSALINPGANVLTF	TGTGCCAGCAGTGCTCTAATAAATCCTGGGGCCAACGTCCTGACTTTC
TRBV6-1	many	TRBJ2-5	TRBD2	CASSASSGTSVRTQYF	TGTGCCAGCAGTGCAAGTTCCGGGACTAGCGTGCGGACCCAGTACTTC
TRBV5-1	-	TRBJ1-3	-	CASTPGVWRHSGNTIYF	TGCGCCAGCACCCCTGGCGTTTGGCGGCACTCTGGAAACACCATATATTTT
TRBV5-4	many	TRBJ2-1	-	CASSSGFSEQFF	TGTGCCAGCAGCTCCGGGTTCTCCGAGCAGTTCTTC
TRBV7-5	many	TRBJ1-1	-	CISVPEAPLLANTEAFF	-
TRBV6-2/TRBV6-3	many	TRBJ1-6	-	CASIKTGTRDSPLHF	TGTGCCAGCATCAAAACCGGGACCCGTGATTCACCCCTCCACTTT
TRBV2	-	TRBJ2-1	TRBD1	CASSPTGARRNEQFF	TGTGCCAGCAGTCCGACAGGGGCCCGGAGGAATGAGCAGTTCTTC
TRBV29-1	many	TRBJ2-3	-	CSVGPAAHTQYF	TGCAGCGTTGGGCCAGCTGCACATACGCAGTATTTT
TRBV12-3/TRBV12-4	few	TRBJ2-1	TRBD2	CASRISGGNEQFF	TGTGCCAGCAGGATTAGCGGGGGGAATGAGCAGTTCTTC
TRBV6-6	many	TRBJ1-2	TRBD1	CASRPPSGGRANYGYTF	TGTGCCAGCAGACCTCCTTCAGGGGGCAGAGCTAACTATGGCTACACCTTC
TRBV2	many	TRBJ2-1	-	CASSPGYNEQFF	TGTGCCAGCAGTCCAGGGTACAATGAGCAGTTCTTC
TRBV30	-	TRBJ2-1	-	CAWSRRQGLENEQFF	TGTGCCTGGAGTAGACGGCAGGGATTGGAAAATGAGCAGTTCTTC
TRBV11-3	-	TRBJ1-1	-	CASSLEAGSTTEAFF	TGTGCCAGCAGCTTAGAGGCGGGCTCAACCACTGAAGCTTTCTTT
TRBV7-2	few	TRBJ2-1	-	CASSHIGLNNEQFF	TGTGCCAGCAGCCACATAGGGTTAAACAATGAGCAGTTCTTC